The 29 T cell receptor beta chains given below trace back to one sample, sequenced in a study of shared clonotypes between healthy human individuals. Profiling relied on immunoSEQ multiplex PCR, and the TCRdb table lists in-frame clones only, not all of them. The sample has about 330,000 clones, around 87% seen once. Material: memory CD8+ T cells sorted from blood. Subset denoted: CD45RO+ cells pooled with CCR7-negative TemRA cells. The receptors originated from a young man in good health.

The chain uses TRBV2 and TRBJ2-4; 7 nucleotides match TRBD1. V was clipped by 4 bases and J by 7 bases; unmatched bases: 1. This CDR3 region has 12 residues. Germline CDR1 SNHLY, CDR2 FYNNEI. CDR3 loop: CASSADRNIQYF. The CDR3 DNA follows: TGTGCCAGCAGTGCGGACAGGAACATTCAGTACTTC.

J is TRBJ1-5 and V is TRBV27, with D possibly matching TRBD1 (5 bases). The CDR3 extends over 15 amino acids. Between the trimmed V and J ends, which lost 6 bases and 0 bases, there was a span of 12 bases. Germline V gene data show CDR1 as MNHEY and CDR2 as SMNVEV (reference sequence). The CDR3 spells CASSPGRNSNQPQHF. CDR3 in DNA: TGTGCCAGCAGCCCGGGACGGAATAGCAATCAGCCCCAGCATTTT.

The chain is built from TRBV4-2 and TRBJ2-2; tentative D call: TRBD2 (6 bases). The CDR3 is 15 residues long. The germline CDR1 and CDR2 sequences are LGHNA and YNFKEQ. With 0 bases removed from V and 6 bases from J, the gap between germline ends came to 11 bases. The CDR3 sequence is CASSQELAGSGELFF. CDR3 nucleotide sequence: TGTGCCAGCAGCCAAGAACTAGCAGGATCCGGGGAGCTGTTTTTT.

This chain links TRBV4-1 with TRBJ1-1; D unresolved. With 0 bases removed from V and 2 bases from J, the gap between germline ends came to 10 bases. The CDR3 is 15 residues long. Germline V gene sequence: CDR1 MGHRA, CDR2 YSYEKL. The CDR3 DNA reads as TGCGCCAGCAGCCAAGAAGGTGCAGCTAACACTGAAGCTTTCTTT. It translates to CASSQEGAANTEAFF.

The chain uses TRBV7-2 and TRBJ2-3, with D uncertain. Trimming left V 0 bases short and J 6 bases short, with 13 bases between. Germline V gene sequence: CDR1 SGHTA, CDR2 FQGNSA. CDR3 length equals 15 residues. For the CDR3, the DNA is TGTGCCAGCAGCTTAGCGTCGCGCGTGGCCGATACGCAGTATTTT. This codes for CASSLASRVADTQYF.

The chain is built from TRBV28 and TRBJ2-3, with D possibly matching TRBD1 (5 bases). Germline V gene lookup returns CDR1 MDHEN and CDR2 SYDVKM. The CDR3 totals 16 residues. With 5 bases removed from V and 2 bases from J, the gap between germline ends came to 17 bases. The CDR3 DNA follows: TGTGCCAGCAGTCAAGAAGGGGTTCTAGTCACAGATACGCAGTATTTT. Protein sequence: CASSQEGVLVTDTQYF. The full variable domain, completed using reference TRBV28 and TRBJ2-3, is DVKVTQSSRYLVKRTGEKVFLECVQDMDHENMFWYRQDPGLGLRLIYFSYDVKMKEKGDIPEGYSVSREKKERFSLILESASTNQTSMYLCASSQEGVLVTDTQYFGPGTRLTVL.

The V and J genes are TRBV10-3 and TRBJ1-3, with TRBD1 matching 8 bases. Per the germline V gene, CDR1 is ENHRY and CDR2 is SYGVKD. V trimming: 10 bases; J trimming: 2 bases; junction bases outside the gene matches: 7. The CDR3 totals 14 residues. CDR3 DNA: TGTGCCACCTCGGACAGGGCCGCTGGAAACACCATATATTTT. Residues: CATSDRAAGNTIYF.

V usage is TRBV5-4 and J usage is TRBJ1-2; D is unclear. The CDR3 totals 12 residues. In germline, CDR1 is SGHNT, CDR2 YYREEE (reference sequence). Deletions cut 0 bases from V and 7 bases from J, with 7 bases between. CDR3 sequence reads: CASSLDSGGYTF. The CDR3 coding sequence is TGTGCCAGCAGCTTGGATAGCGGTGGCTACACCTTC.

This clone is a singleton in its sample. A much larger clone lies a single base off, so this may be a read error. The J gene is TRBJ1-2, the V gene TRBV6-5, with 7 bases that match TRBD1. The length of the CDR3 is 13 residues. Germline V gene sequence: CDR1 MNHEY, CDR2 SVGAGI. With V trimmed by 6 bases and J by 4 bases, 5 bases remained unmatched. CDR3 coding DNA: TGTGCCAGCAGCTCGGGACAGATCTATGGCTACACCTTC. Amino acid sequence: CASSSGQIYGYTF.

This rearrangement joins TRBV5-4 to TRBJ2-5, with D tentatively TRBD1 or TRBD2 (5 bases each). Trimming cost V 2 bases and J 2 bases, with 10 bases left between them. Per germline, CDR1 SGHNT and CDR2 YYREEE (reference sequence). The CDR3 contains 14 residues. Here the CDR3 reads CASSFMGVQETQYF. In DNA, the CDR3 is TGTGCCAGCAGCTTCATGGGGGTACAAGAGACCCAGTACTTC.

The chain links TRBV6-1 to TRBJ2-1; the D is unclear. V was clipped by 3 bases and J by 0 bases, with 9 bases between them. The CDR3 runs 15 residues. Per germline, CDR1 MNHNS and CDR2 SASEGT. CDR3 in DNA: TGTGCCAGCAGTGATTCCCCGAGCTCCTACAATGAGCAGTTCTTC. Translated, it gives CASSDSPSSYNEQFF.

The J gene is TRBJ1-5, the V gene TRBV7-9; D is possibly TRBD1 (5 bases). Germline loops: CDR1 SEHNR, CDR2 FQNEAQ (reference sequence). This CDR3 has 16 residues. The V gene lost 3 bases and the J gene lost 11 bases, with 23 bases spanning the gap. CDR3 residues: CASSFTSPGPPETQHF. The CDR3 DNA reads TGTGCCAGCAGCTTTACCTCACCGGGACCCCCAGAGACCCAGCATTTT.

The V call is TRBV2, the J call TRBJ1-4; D call uncertain. The V and J ends lost 3 bases and 5 bases respectively, with 10 bases between them. Germline CDR1 SNHLY, CDR2 FYNNEI. CDR3 length: 14 amino acids. CDR3 protein: CASSDRDQNEKLFF. CDR3 DNA sequence: TGTGCCAGCAGTGACCGGGATCAAAATGAAAAACTGTTTTTT.

The CDR3 DNA is TGTGCCAGCAGTTTAAGGCCACTCCTCAATCAGCCCCAGCATTTT. Protein sequence: CASSLRPLLNQPQHF. The chain employs TRBV28 and TRBJ1-5; no firm D call. Germline V gene lookup returns CDR1 MDHEN and CDR2 SYDVKM. Trimming took off 2 bases at V and 3 bases at J, with 11 bases between the two ends. The CDR3 extends over 15 amino acids.

The chain uses TRBV4-1 and TRBJ2-7; 8 bases line up with TRBD1. The CDR3 totals 18 residues. Per the germline V gene, CDR1 is MGHRA and CDR2 is YSYEKL. V shed 0 bases, J shed 6 bases, and the junction held 16 bases outside the gene matches. CDR3 residues: CASSQDLGQGLLGVEQYF. DNA of the CDR3: TGCGCCAGCAGCCAAGACCTTGGACAGGGCCTTTTAGGGGTCGAGCAGTACTTC.

The chain has TRBV27 and TRBJ1-1; no clear D gene. Germline values: CDR1 MNHEY, CDR2 SMNVEV (reference sequence). The V end lost 3 bases, the J end lost 2 bases, and 10 bases lay between the germline ends. The CDR3 covers 14 residues. The CDR3, as DNA: TGTGCCAGCAGTTTGAGGGTCGGTAACACTGAAGCTTTCTTT. Protein sequence: CASSLRVGNTEAFF.

The chain links TRBV6-5 to TRBJ1-1; D is unresolved. The CDR3 has 14 residues. Trimming removed 4 bases at V and 5 bases at J, with 14 bases between. The V gene's germline CDR1 is MNHEY and CDR2 SVGAGI. The CDR3 is CASSSRRRNTEAFF. CDR3 bases: TGTGCCAGCAGTTCCCGTCGGAGAAATACTGAAGCTTTCTTT.

This clone was seen only once. The rearrangement links TRBV5-1 to TRBJ2-7; tentative D call: TRBD2 (5 bases). Germline V CDR1 and CDR2: SGHRS, YFSETQ. V shed 0 bases and J shed 0 bases, with 13 bases lying between them. This CDR3 spans 16 amino acids. The CDR3 spells CASSLVGGLHSYEQYF. The DNA of the CDR3 is TGCGCCAGCAGCTTGGTTGGCGGGCTCCACTCCTACGAGCAGTACTTC.

V and J are TRBV7-2 and TRBJ1-2; possibly TRBD1 for D (6 bases). V gave up 5 bases and J gave up 4 bases, with 17 bases separating them. This CDR3 is built from 15 residues. Per germline, CDR1 SGHTA and CDR2 FQGNSA. In nucleotides, the CDR3 is TGTGCCAGCAGCCCCGGCGGGGGGCTGGTCTATGGCTACACCTTC. This translates into CASSPGGGLVYGYTF.

Comments on this clone: The same CDR3 also results from other DNA sequences found in this sample. This chain uses TRBV29-1 with TRBJ1-1, with a weak D call TRBD1 (5 bases). Germline V lookup: CDR1 SQVTM, CDR2 ANQGSEA. The CDR3 covers 13 residues. Trimming stripped 0 bases from V and 0 bases from J, with 5 bases between. CDR3 residues: CSVEEGLNTEAFF. In DNA form, the CDR3 reads TGCAGCGTTGAAGAGGGACTGAACACTGAAGCTTTCTTT.

This clone was counted between two and nine times. This chain uses TRBV15 with TRBJ2-1; no firm D call. The CDR3 consists of 11 residues. Deletions cut 5 bases from V and 7 bases from J, with 6 bases between. Germline CDR1 LNHNV, CDR2 YYDKDF (reference sequence). The CDR3 DNA is TGTGCCACCAGCGGTCTGAATGAGCAGTTCTTC. Residues: CATSGLNEQFF.

This chain connects TRBV13 to TRBJ2-5, with 11 bases matching TRBD1. The CDR3 is 16 residues long. Per germline, CDR1 PRHDT and CDR2 FYEKMQ (reference sequence). The J segment lost 4 bases and the V segment lost 3 bases, leaving 7 bases of the junction unmatched. CDR3 sequence (DNA): TGTGCCAGCAGCTTTAGGGGACAGGGGGGAGCAGAGACCCAGTACTTC. Translation: CASSFRGQGGAETQYF.

V usage is TRBV7-9 and J usage is TRBJ2-7; the match to TRBD2 covers 8 bases. The ends lost 5 bases at V and 5 bases at J; junction bases unmatched: 14. From germline, CDR1 is SEHNR and CDR2 FQNEAQ (reference sequence). CDR3 length equals 16 residues. The CDR3 DNA reads as TGTGCCAGCAGCCTCCCCTCCAGGACTAGCAATGACGAGCAGTACTTC. Its protein is CASSLPSRTSNDEQYF.

The V call is TRBV11-2, the J call TRBJ2-7; a weak D match, TRBD1 (6 bases). This CDR3 has 15 amino acids. Germline V gene sequence: CDR1 SGHAT, CDR2 FQNNGV. Trimming took 5 bases from V and 2 from J, leaving 16 bases between them. The CDR3: CASSPGHAPTYEQYF. The DNA for the CDR3 is TGTGCCAGCAGCCCGGGACACGCCCCTACCTACGAGCAGTACTTC.

The genes are TRBV4-1 and TRBJ1-1; TRBD1 matches at 9 bases. Germline loops: CDR1 MGHRA, CDR2 YSYEKL. The CDR3 length is 14 residues. Trimming at V came to 4 bases and at J to 1 base, leaving 1 base not matched to a gene. CDR3 sequence (DNA): TGCGCCAGCAGCCTGGACAGGGGGAACACTGAAGCTTTCTTT. Its protein is CASSLDRGNTEAFF.

This clone appeared a few times. V usage is TRBV10-3 and J usage is TRBJ1-5, with D unresolved. CDR3 length: 17 amino acids. Trimming took off 1 base at V and 6 bases at J, with 19 bases between the two ends. Per the germline V gene, CDR1 is ENHRY and CDR2 is SYGVKD. CDR3 residues: CAISEYPLGGNGQPQHF. CDR3 in DNA: TGTGCCATCAGTGAGTACCCACTAGGAGGAAACGGTCAGCCCCAGCATTTT.

V usage is TRBV2 and J usage is TRBJ2-3; TRBD2 matches at 16 bases. The V and J ends lost 11 bases and 4 bases, in that order; junction bases with no gene match: 12. The CDR3 has 17 amino acids. Germline V gives CDR1 SNHLY, CDR2 FYNNEI. The chain's CDR3 is CAGAPGLAGGPSDTQYF. In nucleotides, the CDR3 is TGTGCCGGAGCACCGGGACTAGCGGGAGGGCCCTCAGATACGCAGTATTTT.

This clone occurred a few times. This chain connects TRBV27 to TRBJ1-5; D is undetermined. Germline CDR1 reads MNHEY; CDR2 reads SMNVEV (reference sequence). V dropped 4 bases and J dropped 0 bases, with 7 bases sitting between them. CDR3 size: 14 residues. CDR3 bases: TGTGCCAGCAGTTCGGTTGGTAGCAATCAGCCCCAGCATTTT. This gives the protein CASSSVGSNQPQHF.

V usage is TRBV5-1 and J usage is TRBJ2-5; D gene unclear. V was shortened by 1 base and J by 4 bases, with 11 bases between the two germline ends. CDR1 is SGHRS and CDR2 is YFSETQ in the germline V gene. The CDR3 runs to 14 residues. Written as DNA, the CDR3 is TGCGCCAGCAGCTTGAGGTTAGTTGGAGAGACCCAGTACTTC. This gives the protein CASSLRLVGETQYF. Using reference TRBV5-1 and TRBJ2-5 for the parts outside the CDR3, the full variable domain is KAGVTQTPRYLIKTRGQQVTLSCSPISGHRSVSWYQQTPGQGLQFLFEYFSETQRNKGNFPGRFSGRQFSNSRSEMNVSTLELGDSALYLCASSLRLVGETQYFGPGTRLLVL.